This passage covers 19 T cell receptor beta chains from one sample sequenced in a study of tumor and adjacent non-tumor tissue in lung cancer. No cell sorting was done before RNA was extracted from the tissue. More than 3 cm separated this lung sample from the edge of the tumor. Three rounds of nested PCR, following a modified ARM-PCR protocol, produced the TCRbeta library. TCRdb called the multiplex PCR reads again in MiXCR, with one record for every CDR3 protein. Of 90,000 to 100,000 distinct CDR3 sequences in the sample, 75% to 85% were seen once. Sequenced sample: distant non-tumor lung tissue. These receptors were taken from a man aged 55 to 70 with small cell lung cancer.

With respect to this clonotype: The junction shows a germline mismatch at one end, possibly a read error. V usage is TRBV28 and J usage is TRBJ1-2, with D possibly matching TRBD1 (5 bases). This CDR3 has 17 amino acids. The germline V gene encodes CDR1 MDHEN and CDR2 SYDVKM. The CDR3 protein is CASKPDGTSGGNNGYTF. In nucleotides, the CDR3 is TGTGCCAGCAAGCCGGACGGGACGAGTGGGGGTAACAATGGCTACACCTTC.

Concerning this clonotype itself: A junction end diverges from the germline sequence, so it may reflect a read error. V gene TRBV29-1 combines with J gene TRBJ2-7; TRBD2 is a possible D gene (6 bases). Looked up from germline, CDR1 is SQVTM and CDR2 is ANQGSEA. This CDR3 region has 14 residues. As DNA, the CDR3 is TGCAGCGTTAAAGAGCGGGTACACTCCTACGAGCGGTACTTC. It is translated as CSVKERVHSYERYF.

This clonotype was seen only once. This chain links TRBV11-2 with TRBJ2-3, with 7 positions matching TRBD2. This CDR3 has 14 amino acids. Germline values: CDR1 SGHAT, CDR2 FQNNGV. J was trimmed by 7 bases and V by 11 bases; bases with no gene match: 15. CDR3 amino acids: CAGNLDAGVHTQYF. The CDR3 region has the DNA TGTGCCGGCAACTTAGATGCGGGGGTACATACGCAGTATTTT.

Details on this clonotype: Lacking the conserved final phenylalanine or tryptophan, this CDR3 likely reflects a read error. V usage is TRBV30 and J usage is TRBJ2-3, with TRBD1 identical over 8 bases. Germline CDR1 and CDR2: GTSNPN and SVGIG (reference sequence). This CDR3 comprises 15 residues. CDR3 loop: CAWSTGDRITDTQYI. The CDR3 nucleotides are TGTGCCTGGAGTACGGGGGACAGGATCACAGATACACAGTATATT.

For this clonotype: A junction boundary mismatches the germline segment, possibly from a read error. This rearrangement joins TRBV7-8 to TRBJ2-5; 9 bases map to TRBD1. Germline CDR1 and CDR2: SGHVS and FQNEAQ. This CDR3 spans 13 amino acids. The CDR3 sequence: CASTLDRGENQYF. The DNA of the CDR3 is TGTGCCAGCACCTTAGACAGGGGGGAGAACCAGTACTTC.

Concerning this clonotype: At one end the junction does not follow the germline gene, possibly because of a read error. This chain's CDR3 is CASQMWQGDNEQLF. CDR3 in DNA: TGTGCCAGTCAGATGTGGCAGGGCGACAATGAGCAGCTCTTC. This chain joins TRBV11-2 and TRBJ2-1; TRBD1 might be the D (5 bases). The CDR3 is 14 amino acids. Germline V gene lookup returns CDR1 SGHAT and CDR2 FQNNGV.

This clonotype was counted between two and nine times. The chain carries TRBV12-3 or TRBV12-4 and TRBJ2-1; 12 nucleotides agree with TRBD2. The CDR3 runs 15 residues. Trimming at V came to 2 bases and at J to 12 bases, leaving 8 bases not matched to a gene. The CDR3 bases are TGTGCCAGCAGTTTACGGACTAGCGGGGATCTCGGGCAGTTCTTC. Its protein is CASSLRTSGDLGQFF.

A note on this clonotype: Compared with germline, one end of the junction differs, possibly owing to a read error. This rearrangement joins TRBV4-1 to TRBJ1-4; 8 bases agree with TRBD1. Per the germline V gene, CDR1 is MGHRA and CDR2 is YSYEKL. CDR3 length equals 15 residues. The CDR3 is CASSGQVRNREKLFF. In DNA, the CDR3 is TGTGCCAGCTCGGGACAGGTTAGAAATAGGGAAAAACTGTTTTTT.

In this sample, this clonotype turned up once. J is TRBJ2-7 and V is TRBV6-5; tentatively, D is TRBD1 (6 bases). The CDR3 extends over 15 amino acids. The V end was cut by 6 bases, the J end by 1 base, with 16 bases between. Germline CDR1 MNHEY, CDR2 SVGAGI. CDR3 in DNA: TGTGCCAGCAGGAGGGACAAGGATCAGTCCTACGAGCAGTACTTC. Translating gives CASRRDKDQSYEQYF.

About this clonotype: This clone may be a read error of a much larger clone one base away. V gene TRBV28 combines with J gene TRBJ2-3, with 7 bases fitting TRBD2. V gave up 5 bases and J gave up 0 bases; unmatched junction bases: 14. Germline CDR1 MDHEN, CDR2 SYDVKM. This CDR3 region has 18 residues. The CDR3 sequence is CASSVPSGASGSTDTQYF. The DNA for the CDR3 is TGTGCCAGCAGTGTCCCCAGCGGGGCTAGCGGTAGCACAGATACGCAGTATTTT.

This clonotype was seen once. A junction boundary mismatches the germline segment, possibly from a read error. The gene calls are TRBV11-3 and TRBJ2-1; 7 bases match TRBD2. The CDR3 consists of 17 residues. Germline V gene sequence: CDR1 SGHNT, CDR2 YENEEA. The CDR3 region has the DNA TGTGCCAGCAGCTCTCTAGGTGGGAGGGTGCCCTACGATGAGCAGTTCTTC. Translating it yields CASSSLGGRVPYDEQFF.

About this clonotype: This CDR3 fails to terminate in the conserved phenylalanine or tryptophan, so it likely reflects a read error. The CDR3 DNA reads as TGTGCCAGCAGCCAAGGAGGTGGTGGATCTACCGGGGAGCTGTTTTCT. Translation gives CASSQGGGGSTGELFS. The chain has TRBV4-2 and TRBJ2-2; D unresolved. This CDR3 has 16 residues. V lost 1 base and J lost 5, with 14 bases in between. CDR1 LGHNA and CDR2 YNFKEQ come from the germline V gene.

As concerns this clonotype: A much larger clone lies one base from this, so it may be a read error. The chain joins TRBV28 to TRBJ1-2; TRBD1 matches at 10 bases. Germline V CDR1 and CDR2: MDHEN, SYDVKM. There are 15 residues in the CDR3. CDR3 sequence reads: CTSTTWGQGNYGYTF. The CDR3, as DNA: TGTACCAGCACCACGTGGGGACAGGGGAACTATGGCTACACCTTC.

Comment on this clonotype: One end of the junction does not line up with germline, which may come from a read error. The V call is TRBV4-1, the J call TRBJ1-2; D call uncertain. The CDR3 has 15 amino acids. Germline CDR1 and CDR2: MGHRA and YSYEKL. DNA for the CDR3: TGCGCCAGCAGCCCTTCCGGACGGATAAACTATGACTACACCTTC. Amino acids: CASSPSGRINYDYTF.

In regard to this clonotype: Compared with germline, one end of the junction differs, possibly owing to a read error. This chain joins TRBV7-8 and TRBJ1-2; D might be TRBD1 (6 bases). This CDR3 spans 13 amino acids. The germline CDR1 and CDR2 sequences are SGHVS and FQNEAQ. CDR3 sequence reads: CASNLYRDYGYTF. In DNA form, the CDR3 reads TGCGCAAGCAACTTATACAGGGACTATGGCTACACCTTC. The entire variable domain, with the rest obtained from reference TRBV7-8 and TRBJ1-2, is as follows: GAGVSQSPRYKVAKRGQDVALRCDPISGHVSLFWYQQALGQGPEFLTYFQNEAQLDKSGLPSDRFFAERPEGSVSTLKIQRTQQEDSAVYLCASNLYRDYGYTFGSGTRLTVV.

Points on this clonotype: One junction end does not reproduce the germline sequence, and a read error may be involved. The chain carries TRBV11-3 and TRBJ2-5; weak D call: TRBD2 (6 bases). The germline V gene encodes CDR1 SGHNT and CDR2 YENEEA. The CDR3 runs to 14 residues. This CDR3 reads CASSPGLTGETQYF. CDR3 sequence (DNA): TGTGCTAGCAGCCCTGGACTAACGGGAGAGACCCAGTACTTC.

This clonotype was seen a few times. A much larger clone is a single base away; this may be a read error. For the CDR3, the DNA is TGTGCCTGGAGTCCTGGATCCAGGGGGACCCAGTACTTC. Amino acids: CAWSPGSRGTQYF. The rearrangement joins TRBV30 to TRBJ2-5, with D possibly being TRBD1 (6 bases). The CDR3 extends over 13 amino acids. CDR1 GTSNPN and CDR2 SVGIG come from the germline V gene (reference sequence). Trimming took 2 bases from V and 7 from J, leaving 14 bases between them.

Points on this clonotype: This may come from a read error, since a much larger clone is one base off. The J gene is TRBJ2-3, the V gene TRBV6-4; 12 nucleotides match TRBD2. CDR3 length: 15 amino acids. The germline gives CDR1 MRHNA, CDR2 SNTAGT. The DNA of the CDR3 is TGTGCCAGCAGCCGACTAGCGGGAGATTTGGATACGCATTATTTT. Protein sequence: CASSRLAGDLDTHYF.

This clonotype was counted once. The chain combines TRBV10-3 with TRBJ2-3; 10 bases align to TRBD2. The CDR3 sequence is 14 residues long. Unmatched junction bases numbered 7, after V lost 6 bases and J lost 7 bases. CDR1 and CDR2 from the germline V gene are ENHRY and SYGVKD. CDR3 amino acids: CAIRAGGPIYTQYF. As DNA, the CDR3 is TGTGCCATCAGAGCGGGAGGGCCCATATATACGCAGTATTTT.